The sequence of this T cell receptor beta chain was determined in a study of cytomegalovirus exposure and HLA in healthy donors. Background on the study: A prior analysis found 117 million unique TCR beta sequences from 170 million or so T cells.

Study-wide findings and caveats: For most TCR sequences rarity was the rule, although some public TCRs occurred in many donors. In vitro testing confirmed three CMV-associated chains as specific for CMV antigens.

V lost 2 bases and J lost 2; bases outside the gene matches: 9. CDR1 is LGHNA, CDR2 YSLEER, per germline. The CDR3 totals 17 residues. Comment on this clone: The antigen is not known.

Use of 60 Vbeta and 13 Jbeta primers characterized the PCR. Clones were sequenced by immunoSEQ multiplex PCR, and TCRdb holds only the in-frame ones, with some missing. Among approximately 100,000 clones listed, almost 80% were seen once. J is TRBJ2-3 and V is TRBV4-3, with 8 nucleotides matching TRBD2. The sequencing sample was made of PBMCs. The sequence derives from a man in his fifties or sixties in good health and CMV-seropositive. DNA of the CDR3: TGCGCCAGCAGCCAATCGTCGGGGGGGCTCACCACAGATACGCAGTATTTT. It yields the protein CASSQSSGGLTTDTQYF.